This is a list of T cell receptor beta chains from one sample in a study of cytomegalovirus exposure and HLA in healthy donors. Profiled with immunoSEQ multiplex PCR; TCRdb holds only in-frame clones, not every one. In the table there are approximately 160,000 clones, about 80% of which are singletons. The material sequenced was PBMCs. The receptor set was obtained from a woman in her 30s in good health and CMV-seropositive. Each CDR3 is given with its conserved first and last residue. D genes are given only for firm matches. Clone size is given for some rows only: seen once, a few or many times, or a class if the clone is expanded.

>TRBD1|14|TRBV6-1|TRBJ1-2|-
TGTGCCAGCAGTCAGGACAGGGGGGACTATGGCTACACCTTC
CASSQDRGDYGYTF
>-|14|TRBV11-2|TRBJ1-1|-
TGTGCCAGCAGCTTCAGCAGGGCGAACACTGAAGCTTTCTTT
CASSFSRANTEAFF
>-|13|TRBV11-1|TRBJ2-1|few
TGTGCCAGCAGCTTAGGGCTCGTCAATGAGCAGTTCTTC
CASSLGLVNEQFF
>TRBD2|15|TRBV7-8|TRBJ2-7|few
TGTGCCAGCAGCAACGGACTAGCGGGAGAAGGCGAGCAGTACTTC
CASSNGLAGEGEQYF
>-|13|TRBV19|TRBJ2-7|-
TGTGCCAGTAGCCCCGGGACTTCCTACGAGCAGTACTTC
CASSPGTSYEQYF
>TRBD1|13|TRBV5-1|TRBJ1-2|-
TGCGCCAGCAGCCTGGACAGGGGCTATGGCTACACCTTC
CASSLDRGYGYTF
>-|13|TRBV19|TRBJ2-2|-
TGTGCCAGTAAGCCGGGAGAGACCGGGGAGCTGTTTTTT
CASKPGETGELFF
>-|14|TRBV6-5|TRBJ1-2|few
TGTGCCAGCAGTCCAGGGGACATAGAAGATGGCTACACCTTC
CASSPGDIEDGYTF
>-|16|TRBV5-1|TRBJ2-3|few
TGCGCCAGCTCTGACAGGGTTAGCGGTTTCACAGATACGCAGTATTTT
CASSDRVSGFTDTQYF
>TRBD2|15|TRBV27|TRBJ2-3|-
TGTGCCAGCAGTTTAGGGCTAGCGGCCCGGGATACGCAGTATTTT
CASSLGLAARDTQYF